The source of this TCR beta chain is a study of cytomegalovirus exposure and HLA in healthy donors. The study, taken as a whole, reports: Reported performance of the classifier showed diagnosis of cytomegalovirus status with high specificity and sensitivity. In vitro, a few CMV-associated chains proved specific for CMV antigens.

At sampling all donors were nominally healthy, likely with unrecorded immune exposures. PCR employed 60 Vbeta and 13 Jbeta primers. Clones were read by immunoSEQ multiplex PCR, and TCRdb kept only the in-frame ones, dropping some. The sample has approximately 150,000 clones, around 78% seen once; the top ten hold about 1.4%. Remarks on this clone: Its specificity is not known.

The sample taken for sequencing was PBMCs. The clonotype originates from a man in his forties in good health and CMV-seronegative.

CDR3 nucleotide sequence: TGTGCCAGTAGGACTAGCGGGAGGAATTGGGAGACCCAGTACTTC. The encoded protein is CASRTSGRNWETQYF. The V gene is TRBV19, the J gene TRBJ2-5; 13 positions match TRBD2. Germline CDR1 reads LNHDA; CDR2 reads SQIVND (reference sequence). The CDR3 spans 15 residues. The V segment lost 6 bases and the J segment 5 bases; nucleotides outside the gene matches: 6.